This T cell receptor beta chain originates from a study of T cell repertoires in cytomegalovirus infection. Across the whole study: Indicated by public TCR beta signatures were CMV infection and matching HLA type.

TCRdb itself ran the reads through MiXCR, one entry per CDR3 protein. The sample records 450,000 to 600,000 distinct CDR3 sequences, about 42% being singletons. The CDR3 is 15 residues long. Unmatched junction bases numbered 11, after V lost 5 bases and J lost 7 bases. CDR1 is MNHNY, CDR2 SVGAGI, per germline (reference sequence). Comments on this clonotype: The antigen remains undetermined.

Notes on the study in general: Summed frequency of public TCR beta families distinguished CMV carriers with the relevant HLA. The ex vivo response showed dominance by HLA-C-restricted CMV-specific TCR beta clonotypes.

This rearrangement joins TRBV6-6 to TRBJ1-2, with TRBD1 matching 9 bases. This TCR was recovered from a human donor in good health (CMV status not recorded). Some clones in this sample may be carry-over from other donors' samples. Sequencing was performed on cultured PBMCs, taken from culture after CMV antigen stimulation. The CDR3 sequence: CASSDPGTGFGGYTF. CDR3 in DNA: TGTGCCAGCAGTGACCCCGGGACAGGGTTCGGTGGCTACACCTTC.